This TCR beta chain is from a study of blood T cell repertoires in COVID-19. Study at large: Both acute and convalescent COVID-19 samples were obtained from the United States, Italy and Spain. PBMCs, B-cell-depleted T cells, or T cells provided the cDNA or gDNA that made up the material.

The method was immunoSEQ multiplex PCR; TCRdb's version includes in-frame clones alone and lacks a portion of them. The sample records 200,000 to 250,000 clones, around 85% being singletons. Germline values: CDR1 SGHRS, CDR2 YFSETQ. This CDR3 is built from 14 residues. Between the trimmed V and J ends, which lost 7 bases and 3 bases, there was a span of 15 bases. The chain has TRBV5-1 and TRBJ2-3, with D possibly TRBD2 on 6 matching bases. Sequencing used peripheral blood. The receptor was derived from a man aged 55 to 70 with acute or convalescent COVID-19. The CDR3 reads CASGKSAGTDTQYF. The CDR3 region has the DNA TGCGCCAGCGGCAAGTCCGCGGGGACAGATACGCAGTATTTT.